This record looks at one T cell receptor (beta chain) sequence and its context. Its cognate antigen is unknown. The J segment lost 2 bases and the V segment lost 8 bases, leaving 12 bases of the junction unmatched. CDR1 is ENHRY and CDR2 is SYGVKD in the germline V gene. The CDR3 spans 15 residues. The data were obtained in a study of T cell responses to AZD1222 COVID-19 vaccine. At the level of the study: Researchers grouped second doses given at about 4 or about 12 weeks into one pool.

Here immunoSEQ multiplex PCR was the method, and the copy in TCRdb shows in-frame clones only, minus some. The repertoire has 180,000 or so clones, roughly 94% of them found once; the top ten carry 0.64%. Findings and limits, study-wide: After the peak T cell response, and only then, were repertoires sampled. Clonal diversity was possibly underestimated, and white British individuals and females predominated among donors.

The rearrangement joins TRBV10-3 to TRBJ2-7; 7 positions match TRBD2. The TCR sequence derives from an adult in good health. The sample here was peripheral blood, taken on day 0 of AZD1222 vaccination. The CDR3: CAIRGGLAAAYEQYF. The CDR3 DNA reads TGTGCCATCCGGGGAGGGCTAGCGGCCGCCTACGAGCAGTACTTC.